The next 18 T cell receptor beta chains were all read from a single sample in a study of CD8 T cells in ankylosing spondylitis. One entry per CDR3 protein, called by TCRdb with MiXCR from the 5' RACE reads. The table lists roughly 440,000 distinct CDR3 sequences, about 15% of them singletons. No antigen has been assigned to these receptors. Study-level points and caveats: Seemingly characteristic of ankylosing spondylitis blood was a TCR beta motif consisting of about 8 highly homologous variants.

Material for sequencing was blood, either unsorted or a sorted T cell fraction (not recorded which). The receptors shown here come from a male donor with ankylosing spondylitis.

This chain connects TRBV6-5 to TRBJ1-2; D is perhaps TRBD1 (5 bases). Germline loops: CDR1 MNHEY, CDR2 SVGAGI. The CDR3 runs to 15 residues. V lost 2 bases and J 4 bases, leaving 14 bases between the germline ends. Written as DNA, the CDR3 is TGTGCCAGCAGTTACGGCCCAGGGTCAGGCTATGGCTACACCTTC. Its translation is CASSYGPGSGYGYTF.

The chain carries TRBV4-1 and TRBJ1-1, with a weak D call TRBD1 (5 bases). Germline lookup yields CDR1 MGHRA and CDR2 YSYEKL. Deletions cut 1 base from V and 4 bases from J, with 19 bases between. The CDR3 runs to 17 residues. Here the CDR3 reads CASSQVASRGEGTEAFF. The CDR3 DNA is TGCGCCAGCAGCCAAGTAGCATCCCGGGGGGAGGGCACTGAAGCTTTCTTT.

This clonotype was found a few times. The CDR3 DNA follows: TGTGCCAGCAGCCAAGAGGGACAGGGGTTATACGAGCAGTACTTC. This sequence encodes CASSQEGQGLYEQYF. This chain links TRBV4-2 with TRBJ2-7, with 10 bases that match TRBD1. From germline, CDR1 is LGHNA and CDR2 YNFKEQ. Trimming at V came to 0 bases and at J to 4 bases, leaving 3 bases not matched to a gene. The CDR3 is 15 amino acids.

The rearrangement joins TRBV6-1 to TRBJ1-5; D not resolved. Germline lookup yields CDR1 MNHNS and CDR2 SASEGT. The V end lost 7 bases, the J end lost 0 bases, and 7 bases lay between the germline ends. This CDR3 is 13 amino acids long. CDR3 amino acids: CASKAASNQPQHF. DNA for the CDR3: TGTGCCAGCAAGGCAGCTAGCAATCAGCCCCAGCATTTT.

This rearrangement joins TRBV6-6 to TRBJ1-2; D possibly corresponds to TRBD1 (5 bases). Looked up from germline, CDR1 is MNHNY and CDR2 is SVGAGI (reference sequence). This CDR3 comprises 13 residues. V lost 7 bases and J 2 bases, leaving 11 bases between the germline ends. This CDR3 is CASTSGGNYGYTF. CDR3 nucleotides: TGTGCCAGCACCTCGGGGGGGAACTATGGCTACACCTTC.

V is TRBV6-1 and J is TRBJ1-2, with D perhaps TRBD1 (5 bases). Trimming removed 7 bases at V and 7 bases at J, with 19 bases between. The germline V gene encodes CDR1 MNHNS and CDR2 SASEGT. The CDR3 covers 14 residues. In DNA, the CDR3 is TGTGCCAGCACCCAAACCCAGGGTTCGAGTGGCTACACCTTC. It is translated as CASTQTQGSSGYTF.

This clonotype was counted between two and nine times. Written as DNA, the CDR3 is TGCGCCAGCAGCCACCCGACCCAGACAGGGCGCGGAAACACCATATATTTT. This translates into CASSHPTQTGRGNTIYF. This chain links TRBV4-1 with TRBJ1-3; TRBD1 matches at 7 bases. The CDR3 runs to 17 residues. The germline gives CDR1 MGHRA, CDR2 YSYEKL. With 3 bases clipped from V and 4 bases from J, the junction kept 12 bases outside the gene matches.

This clonotype appeared many times. The chain couples TRBV5-1 to TRBJ1-5; TRBD1 matches at 9 bases. V was pared by 2 bases and J by 7 bases, with 7 bases of the junction left unmatched. The germline gives CDR1 SGHRS, CDR2 YFSETQ. The CDR3 has 15 residues. The CDR3 region has the DNA TGCGCCAGCAGCTTAACAGGGGGCGCGGAGCAGCCCCAGCATTTT. Translating gives CASSLTGGAEQPQHF.

The V call is TRBV6-1, the J call TRBJ1-1; TRBD1 matches 8 bases. The CDR3 is made up of 14 amino acids. The J segment lost 8 bases and the V segment lost 1 base, leaving 6 bases of the junction unmatched. From germline, CDR1 is MNHNS and CDR2 SASEGT. The CDR3 DNA reads TGTGCCAGCAGTGAAGGAGGATACAGGGGGGAAGCTTTCTTT. Its protein product is CASSEGGYRGEAFF.

The rearrangement links TRBV18 to TRBJ2-4; possible D gene TRBD1, 5 bases. Germline V gene lookup returns CDR1 KGHSH and CDR2 LQKENI. V shed 5 bases and J shed 0 bases, with 11 bases lying between them. The CDR3 loop spans 15 amino acids. The CDR3 DNA follows: TGTGCCAGCTCAAAGGATAGGGGAGCCAAAAACATTCAGTACTTC. Residues: CASSKDRGAKNIQYF.

This sequence joins TRBV7-6 and TRBJ1-1, with D uncertain. The V end lost 0 bases, the J end lost 0 bases, and 2 bases lay between the germline ends. The length of the CDR3 is 13 residues. Germline V gene sequence: CDR1 SGHVS, CDR2 FNYEAQ. The CDR3: CASSLAMNTEAFF. The CDR3 nucleotides are TGTGCCAGCAGCTTAGCTATGAACACTGAAGCTTTCTTT. The whole variable domain, remainder taken from reference TRBV7-6 and TRBJ1-1, is GAGVSQSPRYKVTKRGQDVALRCDPISGHVSLYWYRQALGQGPEFLTYFNYEAQQDKSGLPNDRFSAERPEGSISTLTIQRTEQRDSAMYRCASSLAMNTEAFFGQGTRLTVV.

The chain employs TRBV27 and TRBJ2-3, with D perhaps matching TRBD1 (6 bases). Germline values: CDR1 MNHEY, CDR2 SMNVEV (reference sequence). V lost 3 bases and J lost 1, with 11 bases in between. The CDR3 length is 15 residues. The CDR3 region is CASSFNQGRTDTQYF. For the CDR3, the DNA is TGTGCCAGCAGTTTTAATCAGGGGCGCACAGATACGCAGTATTTT.

The chain employs TRBV4-1 and TRBJ1-2, with D possibly being TRBD1 (5 bases). From germline, CDR1 is MGHRA and CDR2 YSYEKL. V was cut by 2 bases and J by 4 bases, with 8 bases left in between. This CDR3 is built from 13 residues. CDR3 loop: CASSQRDGYGYTF. The CDR3 nucleotides are TGCGCCAGCAGCCAACGGGACGGCTATGGCTACACCTTC.

This clonotype has only a few counts. Here the CDR3 DNA reads TGCGCCAGCAGCTTGGCCCCTAGCTCCGGCCCCTACAATGAGCAGTTCTTC. As protein: CASSLAPSSGPYNEQFF. This chain connects TRBV5-1 to TRBJ2-1; D is possibly TRBD2 (5 bases). CDR3 length: 17 amino acids. The V gene's germline CDR1 is SGHRS and CDR2 YFSETQ. Trimming took off 0 bases at V and 2 bases at J, with 15 bases between the two ends.

This CDR3 is CASSTFGTSGRNEQFF. Here the CDR3 DNA reads TGTGCCAGTAGTACGTTCGGGACTAGCGGGAGGAATGAGCAGTTCTTC. The chain has TRBV19 and TRBJ2-1; 15 positions match TRBD2. The germline V gene encodes CDR1 LNHDA and CDR2 SQIVND (reference sequence). Trimming removed 4 bases from V and 7 bases from J; junction bases left unmatched: 5. This CDR3 spans 16 amino acids.

The J gene is TRBJ2-7, the V gene TRBV4-2; 9 bases fit TRBD2. The CDR3 has 16 residues. Germline V lookup: CDR1 LGHNA, CDR2 YNFKEQ. Trimming took 0 bases from V and 5 from J; bases not matched to a gene: 8. The CDR3 region is CASSQDVRGGANEQYF. The CDR3 nucleotides read TGTGCCAGCAGCCAAGATGTCCGCGGGGGGGCGAACGAGCAGTACTTC.

This clonotype was detected ten times or more. CDR3 DNA sequence: TGCAGTGCTAGAGGTAACTATGGACGGGGTGAGCAGTTCTTC. It encodes CSARGNYGRGEQFF. V and J are TRBV20-1 and TRBJ2-1; D perhaps matches TRBD2 (5 bases). The V and J ends lost 1 base and 9 bases respectively, with 16 bases between them. This CDR3 is built from 14 residues. Germline assignment: CDR1 DFQATT and CDR2 SNEGSKA (reference sequence).

This clonotype occurred a few times. This chain joins TRBV15 and TRBJ2-5; D might be TRBD1 (6 bases). V lost 4 bases and J 2 bases, leaving 20 bases between the germline ends. The length of the CDR3 is 17 residues. CDR1 is LNHNV, CDR2 YYDKDF, per germline (reference sequence). CDR3 in amino acids: CATSKKTSSQGQETQYF. For the CDR3, the DNA is TGTGCCACCAGCAAAAAAACGTCGTCACAGGGACAAGAGACCCAGTACTTC.